One sample yielded the 21 T cell receptor beta chains listed below, sequenced in a study of cytomegalovirus exposure and HLA in healthy donors. The PCR had 60 Vbeta and 13 Jbeta primers. Sequenced by immunoSEQ multiplex PCR; TCRdb stores in-frame clones only, minus some. In the table there are 150,000 to 200,000 clones, 70% to 80% of which are singletons. Sequenced sample: PBMCs. The receptors come from a young man in good health and CMV-seropositive.

V and J are TRBV6-1 and TRBJ1-2; TRBD1 aligns across 8 bases. This CDR3 is built from 17 residues. The germline gives CDR1 MNHNS, CDR2 SASEGT. After removal of 3 bases from V and 0 bases from J, the junction contained 9 bases not matched to a gene. CDR3 DNA: TGTGCCAGCAGTGATATGGACAGGGTCTCAGCTAACTATGGCTACACCTTC. Residues: CASSDMDRVSANYGYTF.

This clone has only one observation. V is TRBV6-1 and J is TRBJ1-5, with a possible D match to TRBD1 (5 bases). V was trimmed by 6 bases and J by 0 bases, leaving 9 bases between them. In germline, CDR1 is MNHNS, CDR2 SASEGT. CDR3 length equals 14 residues. Here the CDR3 DNA reads TGTGCCAGCAGGGTGACAGATAGCAATCAGCCCCAGCATTTT. Translating gives CASRVTDSNQPQHF.

This clone was seen a single time. This chain connects TRBV11-2 to TRBJ2-5; TRBD1 matches 9 bases. CDR1 SGHAT and CDR2 FQNNGV come from the germline V gene. There are 15 residues in the CDR3. V was clipped by 5 bases and J by 3 bases; unmatched bases: 7. The DNA of the CDR3 is TGTGCCAGCAGCCCACAGGGGGCGCGGGAAGAGACCCAGTACTTC. This gives the protein CASSPQGAREETQYF. Filled out from reference TRBV11-2 and TRBJ2-5, the complete variable domain reads EAGVAQSPRYKIIEKRQSVAFWCNPISGHATLYWYQQILGQGPKLLIQFQNNGVVDDSQLPKDRFSAERLKGVDSTLKIQPAKLEDSAVYLCASSPQGAREETQYFGPGTRLLVL.

The rearrangement uses TRBV7-9 and TRBJ1-1; D perhaps matches TRBD1 (5 bases). This CDR3 region has 14 residues. V shed 2 bases and J shed 0 bases, with 7 bases lying between them. CDR1 SEHNR and CDR2 FQNEAQ come from the germline V gene (reference sequence). CDR3 in DNA: TGTGCCAGCAGCTTAAGGGGTGTGAACACTGAAGCTTTCTTT. As protein: CASSLRGVNTEAFF.

This clone was detected once. This chain links TRBV5-6 with TRBJ2-1; 9 bases line up with TRBD1. CDR3 size: 14 residues. Per the germline V gene, CDR1 is SGHDT and CDR2 is YYEEEE. J lost 9 bases, V lost 5 bases, and 9 bases had no gene match. The CDR3 DNA sequence: TGTGCCAGCAGGATGGGGACAGGGTTGAGTGAGCAGTTCTTC. Translating gives CASRMGTGLSEQFF. The full variable domain, its missing parts supplied by reference TRBV5-6 and TRBJ2-1, is DAGVTQSPTHLIKTRGQQVTLRCSPKSGHDTVSWYQQALGQGPQFIFQYYEEEERQRGNFPDRFSGHQFPNYSSELNVNALLLGDSALYLCASRMGTGLSEQFFGPGTRLTVL.

This chain uses TRBV11-2 with TRBJ2-7; 12 bases line up with TRBD1. Germline CDR1 is SGHAT and CDR2 is FQNNGV. V trimming: 4 bases; J trimming: 5 bases; junction bases outside the gene matches: 15. The CDR3 extends over 18 amino acids. The CDR3 DNA reads TGTGCCAGCAGCTGGATTCTATGGGACAGGGGGCAGGGCGACGAGCAGTACTTC. The encoded protein is CASSWILWDRGQGDEQYF.

In nucleotides, the CDR3 is TGTGCCAGCAGCTTACTCGCGGGCTACGAGCAGTACTTC. Amino acid sequence: CASSLLAGYEQYF. The V gene is TRBV7-3, the J gene TRBJ2-7; perhaps TRBD2 as D (5 bases). The CDR3 sequence is 13 residues long. V was pared by 2 bases and J by 3 bases, with 8 bases between. Germline CDR1 and CDR2: SGHTA and FQGTGA.

The chain joins TRBV6-1 to TRBJ2-7; tentatively, D is TRBD2 (5 bases). The V end lost 7 bases, the J end lost 6 bases, and 16 bases lay between the germline ends. Germline loops: CDR1 MNHNS, CDR2 SASEGT. The CDR3 extends over 13 amino acids. CDR3: CASIMNEGTEQYF. DNA of the CDR3: TGTGCCAGCATAATGAATGAGGGAACCGAGCAGTACTTC.

The rearrangement joins TRBV19 to TRBJ2-1, with a weak D call TRBD2 (6 bases). Germline lookup yields CDR1 LNHDA and CDR2 SQIVND (reference sequence). The CDR3 totals 15 residues. V was shortened by 4 bases and J by 8 bases, with 18 bases between the two germline ends. The CDR3 sequence: CASSRVLWRVDEQFF. DNA of the CDR3: TGTGCCAGTAGTAGGGTGCTGTGGAGGGTCGATGAGCAGTTCTTC. The variable domain in full, completed from reference TRBV19 and TRBJ2-1, reads DGGITQSPKYLFRKEGQNVTLSCEQNLNHDAMYWYRQDPGQGLRLIYYSQIVNDFQKGDIAEGYSVSREKKESFPLTVTSAQKNPTAFYLCASSRVLWRVDEQFFGPGTRLTVL.

The V gene is TRBV6-6, the J gene TRBJ2-7; 8 bases are shared with TRBD1. This CDR3 is built from 16 residues. With V trimmed by 6 bases and J by 3 bases, 13 bases remained unmatched. Per germline, CDR1 MNHNY and CDR2 SVGAGI (reference sequence). CDR3: CASRSEGAGGLYEQYF. The CDR3 bases are TGTGCCAGCAGGTCTGAGGGGGCAGGGGGCCTCTACGAGCAGTACTTC.

Only a few counts were recorded for this clone. The V gene is TRBV6-1, the J gene TRBJ2-7; D not resolved. Per the germline V gene, CDR1 is MNHNS and CDR2 is SASEGT. The ends were cut back, 0 bases at V and 4 bases at J, with 7 bases in the middle. The CDR3 spans 13 residues. CDR3: CASSEAGVYEQYF. CDR3 DNA sequence: TGTGCCAGCAGTGAAGCTGGAGTATACGAGCAGTACTTC.

The chain carries TRBV2 and TRBJ2-7; a possible D gene is TRBD2 (5 bases). CDR1 is SNHLY and CDR2 is FYNNEI in the germline V gene. The CDR3 is 14 residues long. Trimming removed 6 bases from V and 6 bases from J, with 18 bases in between. CDR3 sequence: CASSRTPTPAEQYF. Here the CDR3 DNA reads TGTGCCAGCAGCCGGACTCCCACCCCGGCCGAGCAGTACTTC. Filled out from reference TRBV2 and TRBJ2-7, the complete variable domain reads EPEVTQTPSHQVTQMGQEVILRCVPISNHLYFYWYRQILGQKVEFLVSFYNNEISEKSEIFDDQFSVERPDGSNFTLKIRSTKLEDSAMYFCASSRTPTPAEQYFGPGTRLTVT.

The chain links TRBV19 to TRBJ1-1, with a possible D match to TRBD1 (5 bases). The germline V gene has CDR1 LNHDA and CDR2 SQIVND (reference sequence). V was cut by 6 bases and J by 0 bases, with 17 bases left in between. This CDR3 spans 16 amino acids. This CDR3 reads CASRDGHAIMNTEAFF. CDR3 bases: TGTGCCAGTAGGGACGGACACGCTATCATGAACACTGAAGCTTTCTTT.

The CDR3 loop is CASKGAGGNEQFF. The CDR3 DNA sequence: TGTGCCAGCAAGGGGGCTGGCGGCAATGAGCAGTTCTTC. The V gene is TRBV27, the J gene TRBJ2-1; 7 nucleotides align to TRBD1. The V gene's germline CDR1 is MNHEY and CDR2 SMNVEV (reference sequence). The junction had 6 bases not matched to a gene; V was cut back by 7 bases and J by 6 bases. This CDR3 region has 13 residues.

The chain has TRBV7-2 and TRBJ2-2, with TRBD2 matching 11 bases. With 1 base clipped from V and 5 bases from J, the junction kept 6 bases outside the gene matches. Germline values: CDR1 SGHTA, CDR2 FQGNSA. The CDR3 runs to 17 residues. The DNA for the CDR3 is TGTGCCAGCAGCTTAGAAACTAGCGGGAGTCGTACCGGGGAGCTGTTTTTT. This translates into CASSLETSGSRTGELFF.

The J gene is TRBJ2-3, the V gene TRBV6-1, with TRBD1 identical over 7 bases. There are 18 residues in the CDR3. The germline gives CDR1 MNHNS, CDR2 SASEGT. With V trimmed by 0 bases and J by 4 bases, 13 bases remained unmatched. The CDR3 region is CASSEALQGTGVADTQYF. The CDR3 coding sequence is TGTGCCAGCAGTGAAGCGCTTCAGGGCACAGGGGTAGCAGATACGCAGTATTTT.

The chain is built from TRBV6-1 and TRBJ2-3, with D possibly matching TRBD2 (6 bases). In germline, CDR1 is MNHNS, CDR2 SASEGT. V lost 7 bases and J 3 bases, leaving 14 bases between the germline ends. There are 14 residues in the CDR3. Here the CDR3 DNA reads TGTGCCAGCATAAGCCGGGGGTCGACAGATACGCAGTATTTT. Residues: CASISRGSTDTQYF.

This chain uses TRBV29-1 with TRBJ2-3; possible D gene TRBD2, 5 bases. V lost 3 bases and J lost 2, with 21 bases in between. The CDR3 loop spans 17 amino acids. Germline values: CDR1 SQVTM, CDR2 ANQGSEA. CDR3 in amino acids: CSVDGTTTGGVTDTQYF. In DNA, the CDR3 is TGCAGCGTTGATGGCACGACGACTGGAGGCGTCACAGATACGCAGTATTTT.

This clone has only a few counts. One junction end does not reproduce the germline sequence, and a read error may be involved. Other DNA sequences within the sample encode an identical CDR3. The V call is TRBV4-1, the J call TRBJ1-4, with D possibly TRBD1 on 6 matching bases. This CDR3 is built from 16 residues. Germline assignment: CDR1 MGHRA and CDR2 YSYEKL. The CDR3 DNA sequence: TGTGCCAGCAGCCAAGATAAGGGGGTTCTTAATGAAAAACTGTTTTTT. It is translated as CASSQDKGVLNEKLFF.

The genes are TRBV15 and TRBJ1-2; D gene ambiguous. The germline V gene encodes CDR1 LNHNV and CDR2 YYDKDF (reference sequence). The ends were cut back, 4 bases at V and 2 bases at J, with 8 bases in the middle. CDR3 length: 13 amino acids. CDR3 region: CATSTGSNYGYTF. CDR3 sequence (DNA): TGTGCCACCAGCACGGGGAGCAACTATGGCTACACCTTC.

As DNA, the CDR3 is TGTGCCAGCAGTTCCAGGGTAGCGGAGAGCTCCTACAATGAGCAGTTCTTC. As protein: CASSSRVAESSYNEQFF. The genes are TRBV28 and TRBJ2-1, with D perhaps matching TRBD2 (6 bases). The V gene's germline CDR1 is MDHEN and CDR2 SYDVKM. The CDR3 runs to 17 residues. Trimming removed 4 bases at V and 0 bases at J, with 16 bases between.